The 5 T cell receptor beta chains presented below share a single source sample, sequenced in a study of blood T cell repertoires in COVID-19. Assay used: immunoSEQ multiplex PCR; TCRdb lists only in-frame clones, some missing. The sample lists under 250,000 clones, approximately 85% occurring once. Sequencing was performed on peripheral blood. These receptors originate from a man in his forties or fifties with COVID-19, enrolled during active disease.

The chain links TRBV28 to TRBJ1-2; no reliable D call. There are 16 residues in the CDR3. Trimming removed 2 bases at V and 6 bases at J, with 19 bases between. Looked up from germline, CDR1 is MDHEN and CDR2 is SYDVKM. The CDR3 bases are TGTGCCAGCAGTTTACCTCTACGTCATCACCCAAATGGCTACACCTTC. The encoded protein is CASSLPLRHHPNGYTF.

This chain links TRBV10-3 with TRBJ2-5, with TRBD1 matching 9 bases. The germline V gene encodes CDR1 ENHRY and CDR2 SYGVKD. The CDR3 totals 15 residues. The trim removed 4 bases at V and 5 bases at J, leaving 8 bases unmatched. The CDR3 DNA follows: TGTGCCATCAGTGCGGGACAGGGCCGCCCGGAGACCCAGTACTTC. Its protein is CAISAGQGRPETQYF.

The chain combines TRBV4-1 with TRBJ2-5, with TRBD2 identical over 7 bases. The germline V gene encodes CDR1 MGHRA and CDR2 YSYEKL. J gave up 5 bases and V 0 bases, and 12 bases lay outside the gene matches. This CDR3 comprises 17 residues. CDR3 sequence (DNA): TGCGCCAGCAGCCAAGATGGGGGGGTTAGCGGGTACGAGACCCAGTACTTC. Translated, it gives CASSQDGGVSGYETQYF.

This clone was seen a single time. The chain has TRBV3-1 (or the pseudogene TRBV3-2) and TRBJ2-7; 13 nucleotides line up with TRBD2. CDR3 size: 16 residues. Germline assignment: CDR1 LGHDT and CDR2 YNNKEL (reference sequence). Trimming removed 3 bases from V and 7 bases from J; junction bases left unmatched: 9. The CDR3 nucleotides read TGTGCCAGCAGCCATCGGACTAGCGGGGGACCCTCGGAGCAGTACTTC. This translates into CASSHRTSGGPSEQYF.

This rearrangement joins TRBV5-1 to TRBJ1-6; no clear D gene. CDR3 length: 13 amino acids. V was cut by 3 bases and J by 8 bases, with 9 bases left in between. The germline gives CDR1 SGHRS, CDR2 YFSETQ. The CDR3, as DNA: TGCGCCAGCAGCTCCGACACATATTCACCCCTCCACTTT. Its translation is CASSSDTYSPLHF.